This passage covers 18 T cell receptor beta chains from one sample sequenced in a study of blood T cell repertoires in COVID-19. The data were produced by immunoSEQ multiplex PCR, yet TCRdb's version contains in-frame clones alone and is incomplete. Of over 200,000 clones in the sample, roughly 80% were seen once. The sequenced sample was peripheral blood. Source of these receptors: a woman aged 80 or over with acute or convalescent COVID-19.

The chain recombines TRBV16 with TRBJ2-1, with D maybe TRBD2 (6 bases). V shed 0 bases and J shed 5 bases, with 8 bases lying between them. The CDR3 totals 14 residues. Germline CDR1 is KGHSY and CDR2 is FQNENV. CDR3 residues: CASSQSRGNNEQFF. The CDR3 bases are TGTGCCAGCAGCCAATCCCGGGGGAACAATGAGCAGTTCTTC.

The chain is built from TRBV19 and TRBJ2-5; 7 nucleotides line up with TRBD1. Trimming at V came to 5 bases and at J to 3 bases, leaving 3 bases not matched to a gene. Germline V gene data show CDR1 as LNHDA and CDR2 as SQIVND (reference sequence). There are 13 residues in the CDR3. In nucleotides, the CDR3 is TGTGCCAGTAGTTCCGGACAGGAAGAGACCCAGTACTTC. This sequence encodes CASSSGQEETQYF.

A few counts support this clone. J is TRBJ2-2 and V is TRBV19, with D maybe TRBD1 (6 bases). The germline V gene has CDR1 LNHDA and CDR2 SQIVND (reference sequence). The ends were cut back, 5 bases at V and 15 bases at J, with 25 bases in the middle. CDR3 length equals 15 residues. The CDR3 spells CASSPKVKRDIGMFF. In DNA, the CDR3 is TGTGCCAGTAGTCCCAAAGTAAAACGGGACATTGGTATGTTTTTT. Together with reference TRBV19 and TRBJ2-2, the CDR3 gives the full variable domain: DGGITQSPKYLFRKEGQNVTLSCEQNLNHDAMYWYRQDPGQGLRLIYYSQIVNDFQKGDIAEGYSVSREKKESFPLTVTSAQKNPTAFYLCASSPKVKRDIGMFFGEGSRLTVL.

In this sample, this clone turned up a few times. The chain recombines TRBV29-1 with TRBJ2-5; the D is unclear. The CDR3 contains 14 residues. The V and J ends lost 4 bases and 2 bases respectively, with 14 bases between them. Germline V CDR1 and CDR2: SQVTM, ANQGSEA. CDR3 residues: CSVGQSGLQETQYF. In DNA form, the CDR3 reads TGCAGCGTTGGTCAGTCAGGCTTACAAGAGACCCAGTACTTC.

The gene calls are TRBV3-1 (or the pseudogene TRBV3-2) and TRBJ1-4, with 11 bases matching TRBD1. Germline V lookup: CDR1 LGHDT, CDR2 YNNKEL (reference sequence). Trimming at V came to 5 bases and at J to 3 bases, leaving 14 bases not matched to a gene. This CDR3 comprises 19 residues. The CDR3 bases are TGTGCCAGCAGCAAAGCCGGGACAGGGGGGACAGTGGCTAATGAAAAACTGTTTTTT. Translation: CASSKAGTGGTVANEKLFF.

This rearrangement joins TRBV4-1 to TRBJ2-4; perhaps TRBD2 as D (6 bases). The V end was cut by 4 bases, the J end by 7 bases, with 11 bases between. This CDR3 spans 13 amino acids. Per the germline V gene, CDR1 is MGHRA and CDR2 is YSYEKL. The CDR3 loop reads CASSPGGENIQYF. In DNA, the CDR3 is TGCGCCAGCAGCCCAGGAGGGGAGAACATTCAGTACTTC.

This clone was counted once. The V call is TRBV7-9, the J call TRBJ1-2; D unclear. Germline CDR1 SEHNR, CDR2 FQNEAQ (reference sequence). V was cut by 1 base and J by 4 bases, with 13 bases left in between. The CDR3 sequence is 15 residues long. DNA of the CDR3: TGTGCCAGCAGCTTAGATGGAGGTACGGGCTATGGCTACACCTTC. Its protein product is CASSLDGGTGYGYTF.

The chain carries TRBV27 and TRBJ2-7, with D possibly being TRBD1 (6 bases). The V gene's germline CDR1 is MNHEY and CDR2 SMNVEV (reference sequence). The CDR3 covers 16 residues. Trimming shortened V by 5 bases and J by 5 bases, and 22 bases separated the two germline ends. CDR3 protein: CASSRQFGQSYNEQYF. Here the CDR3 DNA reads TGTGCCAGCAGTCGCCAATTCGGACAGTCCTATAACGAGCAGTACTTC.

CDR3 sequence reads: CATSGSQRGEQFF. Written as DNA, the CDR3 is TGTGCCACCAGTGGGTCTCAGCGGGGTGAGCAGTTCTTC. The chain joins TRBV24-1 to TRBJ2-1; TRBD2 agrees at 7 bases. Germline V gives CDR1 KGHDR, CDR2 SFDVKD. After removal of 5 bases from V and 9 bases from J, the junction contained 6 bases not matched to a gene. This CDR3 is built from 13 residues.

This rearrangement joins TRBV5-1 to TRBJ1-1; the D gene is possibly TRBD1 (6 bases). Deletions cut 4 bases from V and 3 bases from J, with 16 bases between. The CDR3 consists of 15 residues. CDR1 SGHRS and CDR2 YFSETQ come from the germline V gene. The CDR3 is CASSPLQGQDTEAFF. As DNA, the CDR3 is TGCGCCAGCAGCCCCTTACAGGGTCAGGACACTGAAGCTTTCTTT.

The J gene is TRBJ2-1, the V gene TRBV5-5; D gene ambiguous. The CDR3 length is 13 residues. Germline V gene lookup returns CDR1 SGHKS and CDR2 YYEKEE (reference sequence). The V and J ends lost 0 bases and 10 bases respectively, with 11 bases between them. The CDR3 nucleotides are TGTGCCAGCAGCTTGGATTCAAGAGGAGAGCAGTTCTTC. Translating gives CASSLDSRGEQFF. The complete variable domain, with remaining parts taken from reference TRBV5-5 and TRBJ2-1, reads DAGVTQSPTHLIKTRGQQVTLRCSPISGHKSVSWYQQVLGQGPQFIFQYYEKEERGRGNFPDRFSARQFPNYSSELNVNALLLGDSALYLCASSLDSRGEQFFGPGTRLTVL.

The J gene is TRBJ1-1, the V gene TRBV2, with 11 bases that match TRBD1. The CDR3 consists of 15 residues. CDR1 SNHLY and CDR2 FYNNEI come from the germline V gene. Germline trimming cut 6 bases from V and 1 base from J; bases unmatched to any gene: 4. The CDR3 loop is CASRDRGRGNTEAFF. CDR3 DNA: TGTGCCAGCAGGGACAGGGGGCGAGGGAACACTGAAGCTTTCTTT.

The J gene is TRBJ1-2, the V gene TRBV6-5; 8 nucleotides align to TRBD1. There are 14 residues in the CDR3. J lost 4 bases, V lost 6 bases, and 7 bases had no gene match. Germline V gene lookup returns CDR1 MNHEY and CDR2 SVGAGI. This chain's CDR3 is CASSWTGLSYGYTF. As DNA, the CDR3 is TGTGCCAGCAGCTGGACAGGGTTGAGCTATGGCTACACCTTC.

The J gene is TRBJ2-3, the V gene TRBV5-4; 9 nucleotides match TRBD2. Germline V gene data show CDR1 as SGHNT and CDR2 as YYREEE (reference sequence). CDR3 length: 17 amino acids. V dropped 0 bases and J dropped 6; count of bases not matched to a gene: 11. CDR3 nucleotides: TGTGCCAGCAGCTTGGGGACTAGCGTTGACGTGGCGGATACGCAGTATTTT. Translating gives CASSLGTSVDVADTQYF.

The V and J genes are TRBV7-2 and TRBJ1-1; TRBD1 might be the D (5 bases). Deletions cut 5 bases from V and 1 base from J, with 14 bases between. CDR3 length: 15 amino acids. Germline CDR1 SGHTA, CDR2 FQGNSA. CDR3 residues: CASSPQQEPNTEAFF. As DNA, the CDR3 is TGTGCCAGCAGCCCGCAACAGGAGCCGAACACTGAAGCTTTCTTT.

This clone was observed a handful of times. J is TRBJ2-2 and V is TRBV4-1; 7 bases fit TRBD1. V was pared by 4 bases and J by 0 bases, with 5 bases of the junction left unmatched. Germline V gives CDR1 MGHRA, CDR2 YSYEKL. This CDR3 is 16 amino acids long. CDR3 nucleotide sequence: TGCGCCAGCAGCCTAACCGGGACAGCGAACACCGGGGAGCTGTTTTTT. Protein sequence: CASSLTGTANTGELFF.

The chain combines TRBV19 with TRBJ1-4; possible D gene TRBD1, 5 bases. The CDR3 extends over 18 amino acids. V lost 4 bases to trimming and J lost 5 bases, with 23 bases between them. CDR1 is LNHDA and CDR2 is SQIVND in the germline V gene (reference sequence). In DNA, the CDR3 is TGTGCCAGTAGTACGGCTAACTCTTTAAGGGACTACAATGAAAAACTGTTTTTT. It is translated as CASSTANSLRDYNEKLFF.

V is TRBV20-1 and J is TRBJ2-5; D unclear. The CDR3 contains 10 residues. CDR1 is DFQATT and CDR2 is SNEGSKA in the germline V gene (reference sequence). Trimming cost V 5 bases and J 3 bases, with 4 bases left between them. CDR3 sequence: CSALEETQYF. CDR3 in DNA: TGCAGTGCTCTCGAAGAGACCCAGTACTTC.